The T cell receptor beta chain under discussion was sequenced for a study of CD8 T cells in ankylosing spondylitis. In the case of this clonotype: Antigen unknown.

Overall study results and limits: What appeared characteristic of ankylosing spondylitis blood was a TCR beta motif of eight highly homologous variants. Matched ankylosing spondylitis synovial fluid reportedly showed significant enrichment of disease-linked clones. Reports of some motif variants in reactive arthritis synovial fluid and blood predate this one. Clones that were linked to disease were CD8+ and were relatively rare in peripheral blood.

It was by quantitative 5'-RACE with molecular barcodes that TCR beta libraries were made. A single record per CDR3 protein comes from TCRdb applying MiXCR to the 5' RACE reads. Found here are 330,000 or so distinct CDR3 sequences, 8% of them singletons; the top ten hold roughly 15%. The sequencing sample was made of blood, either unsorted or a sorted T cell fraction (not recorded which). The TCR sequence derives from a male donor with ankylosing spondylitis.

In DNA form, the CDR3 reads TGTGCCAGCAGCTTAGCCACAGGTTATAGCAATCAGCCCCAGCATTTT. Translation gives CASSLATGYSNQPQHF. The chain uses TRBV7-8 and TRBJ1-5; maybe TRBD1 (5 bases). Trimming pared 0 bases from V and 0 bases from J, leaving 9 bases between. Germline assignment: CDR1 SGHVS and CDR2 FQNEAQ. CDR3 length: 16 residues.